Given below is one TCR beta chain in context. The sample comes from a study of beta chain features in type 1 diabetes. Germline V gene lookup returns CDR1 SGHTA and CDR2 FQGTGA. CDR3 length: 12 amino acids. With 4 bases removed from V and 9 bases from J, the gap between germline ends came to 10 bases. Sequencing targeted expressed TCRB transcripts, as all isolated RNA had been reverse transcribed. Method: immunoSEQ multiplex PCR; TCRdb's copy keeps in-frame clones and lacks some. The sample comprises 300,000 or so clones, 7.5% to 9% of which are singletons, and around 0.45% rests with the top ten. Purity exceeded 98% in all sorted populations.

Sequencing was performed on central memory CD4+ T cells from blood. The receptor comes from a woman aged 18-29 years in good health. The J gene is TRBJ2-1, the V gene TRBV7-3; unclear D gene. The CDR3 sequence: CASSSPGSEQFF. CDR3 nucleotides: TGTGCCAGCAGCTCCCCCGGATCTGAGCAGTTCTTC.